The 13 T cell receptor beta chains in this list originate from one sample, sequenced in a study of shared T cell receptors in the human thymus. Data came from immunoSEQ multiplex PCR; TCRdb stores just in-frame clones and leaves some out. The table has over 650,000 clones, approximately 89% seen once. These data also formed part of another study, on human thymus T cells.

Sequencing was carried out using thymocytes. These receptors originate from a boy in the first two years of life with a congenital heart defect.

The V and J genes are TRBV2 and TRBJ1-1; 7 bases match TRBD1. The CDR3 is 12 residues long. Germline CDR1 and CDR2: SNHLY and FYNNEI. CDR3 residues: CEGRGLNTEAFF. The CDR3 DNA reads TGTGAGGGCAGGGGGTTGAACACTGAAGCTTTCTTT.

The V gene is TRBV28, the J gene TRBJ1-1; D may be TRBD1 (5 bases). The CDR3 runs to 15 residues. The ends were cut back, 3 bases at V and 2 bases at J, with 13 bases in the middle. In germline, CDR1 is MDHEN, CDR2 SYDVKM. CDR3 nucleotide sequence: TGTGCCAGCAGTTTTGGACAACCCACAAACACTGAAGCTTTCTTT. As protein: CASSFGQPTNTEAFF.

A single count supports this clone. This rearrangement joins TRBV29-1 to TRBJ2-1, with TRBD2 matching 8 bases. The V gene's germline CDR1 is SQVTM and CDR2 ANQGSEA. V lost 8 bases to trimming and J lost 7 bases; unmatched junction nucleotides: 10. The CDR3 covers 13 residues. CDR3 protein: CSPVVAGLNEQFF. The CDR3 DNA is TGCAGCCCCGTAGTAGCGGGATTGAATGAGCAGTTCTTC.

The chain links TRBV4-1 to TRBJ1-5; weak D call: TRBD1 (5 bases). There are 16 residues in the CDR3. V lost 0 bases to trimming and J lost 4 bases, with 13 bases between them. The germline V gene has CDR1 MGHRA and CDR2 YSYEKL. The CDR3 sequence is CASSQDPRQGNQPQHF. The CDR3 DNA follows: TGCGCCAGCAGCCAAGATCCTCGGCAGGGAAATCAGCCCCAGCATTTT.

V gene TRBV5-6 combines with J gene TRBJ1-5; no clear D. Trimming removed 1 base at V and 2 bases at J, with 13 bases between. The CDR3 has 16 amino acids. Per germline, CDR1 SGHDT and CDR2 YYEEEE. The CDR3 sequence: CASSLRGNAGNQPQHF. For the CDR3, the DNA is TGTGCCAGCAGCTTGCGAGGGAACGCGGGCAATCAGCCCCAGCATTTT.

This clone turned up a few times. This chain connects TRBV6-5 to TRBJ2-1, with TRBD2 matching 7 bases. V shed 5 bases and J 8 bases; nucleotides not matched to a gene: 9. The germline gives CDR1 MNHEY, CDR2 SVGAGI. CDR3 length equals 14 residues. This CDR3 reads CASSLGGRGDEQFF. For the CDR3, the DNA is TGTGCCAGCAGTCTGGGCGGGAGAGGAGATGAGCAGTTCTTC.

The rearrangement links TRBV19 to TRBJ1-5; 9 positions agree with TRBD1. The CDR3 is 16 residues long. The germline CDR1 and CDR2 sequences are LNHDA and SQIVND (reference sequence). Trimming at V came to 7 bases and at J to 5 bases, leaving 12 bases not matched to a gene. DNA of the CDR3: TGTGCCAGTAACCCGGACAGGGGCCGACCATATCAGCCCCAGCATTTT. Translation gives CASNPDRGRPYQPQHF.

The rearrangement uses TRBV5-1 and TRBJ2-3, with 8 bases lining up with TRBD2. Germline trimming cut 4 bases from V and 2 bases from J; bases unmatched to any gene: 6. Per the germline V gene, CDR1 is SGHRS and CDR2 is YFSETQ. This CDR3 region has 15 residues. Here the CDR3 DNA reads TGCGCCAGCAGCACTATAGCGGGACCCACAGATACGCAGTATTTT. Translated: CASSTIAGPTDTQYF.

The rearrangement joins TRBV7-2 to TRBJ2-7, with 10 bases lining up with TRBD1. CDR1 is SGHTA, CDR2 FQGNSA, per germline. This CDR3 contains 15 residues. V gave up 1 base and J gave up 3 bases; unmatched junction bases: 3. Here the CDR3 reads CASSLGTGGFYEQYF. In nucleotides, the CDR3 is TGTGCCAGCAGCTTAGGGACAGGGGGATTCTACGAGCAGTACTTC.

This chain connects TRBV2 to TRBJ2-2, with 7 positions matching TRBD1. The ends lost 7 bases at V and 2 bases at J; junction bases unmatched: 4. The CDR3 sequence is 14 residues long. Germline V CDR1 and CDR2: SNHLY, FYNNEI. In DNA, the CDR3 is TGTGCCAGCAAGGGGACAGCCAACACCGGGGAGCTGTTTTTT. It specifies CASKGTANTGELFF.

V is TRBV28 and J is TRBJ2-7; 11 nucleotides line up with TRBD2. Germline CDR1 MDHEN, CDR2 SYDVKM. CDR3 length: 17 amino acids. V lost 4 bases and J lost 7; bases outside the gene matches: 15. The CDR3 region has the DNA TGTGCCAGCAGTTCCCCAGTCCTTAGCGGGAGGGCACAAGAGCAGTACTTC. Protein sequence: CASSSPVLSGRAQEQYF.

The chain has TRBV5-1 and TRBJ2-7; the D gene is possibly TRBD2 (6 bases). The ends were cut back, 4 bases at V and 4 bases at J, with 15 bases in the middle. The germline V gene encodes CDR1 SGHRS and CDR2 YFSETQ. CDR3 length: 14 amino acids. CDR3 nucleotide sequence: TGCGCCAGCAGCAGCCGGGAGAGAGCTTACGAGCAGTACTTC. This translates into CASSSRERAYEQYF.

The chain is built from TRBV19 and TRBJ1-1, with 7 bases matching TRBD1. The CDR3 has 15 amino acids. Germline CDR1 is LNHDA and CDR2 is SQIVND (reference sequence). With 6 bases clipped from V and 1 base from J, the junction kept 8 bases outside the gene matches. The CDR3 spells CASSRPTGKNTEAFF. The CDR3 DNA follows: TGTGCCAGTAGCCGACCGACAGGGAAGAACACTGAAGCTTTCTTT.